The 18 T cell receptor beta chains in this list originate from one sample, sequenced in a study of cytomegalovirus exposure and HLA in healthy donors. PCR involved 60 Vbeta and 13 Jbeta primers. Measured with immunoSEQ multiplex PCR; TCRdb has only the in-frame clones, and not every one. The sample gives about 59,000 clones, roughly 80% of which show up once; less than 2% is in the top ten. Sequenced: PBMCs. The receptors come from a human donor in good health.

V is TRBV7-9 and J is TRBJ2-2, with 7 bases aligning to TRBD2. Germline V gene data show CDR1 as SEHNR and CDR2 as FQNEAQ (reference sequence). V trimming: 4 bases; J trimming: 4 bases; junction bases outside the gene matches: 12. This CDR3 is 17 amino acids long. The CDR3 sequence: CASSYPKPGLPTGELFF. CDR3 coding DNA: TGTGCCAGCAGCTACCCAAAACCGGGACTACCCACCGGGGAGCTGTTTTTT.

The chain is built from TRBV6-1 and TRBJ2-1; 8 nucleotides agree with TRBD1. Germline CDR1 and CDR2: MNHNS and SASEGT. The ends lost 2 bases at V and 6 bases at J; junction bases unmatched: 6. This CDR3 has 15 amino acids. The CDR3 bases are TGTGCCAGCAGTGAAAACCCTACAGGGGGCAATGAGCAGTTCTTC. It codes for CASSENPTGGNEQFF.

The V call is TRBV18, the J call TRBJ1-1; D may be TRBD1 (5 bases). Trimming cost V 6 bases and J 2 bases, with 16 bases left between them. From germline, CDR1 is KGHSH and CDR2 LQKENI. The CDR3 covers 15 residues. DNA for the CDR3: TGTGCCAGCTCCCCAATGGGGGGGGAAAACACTGAAGCTTTCTTT. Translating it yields CASSPMGGENTEAFF.

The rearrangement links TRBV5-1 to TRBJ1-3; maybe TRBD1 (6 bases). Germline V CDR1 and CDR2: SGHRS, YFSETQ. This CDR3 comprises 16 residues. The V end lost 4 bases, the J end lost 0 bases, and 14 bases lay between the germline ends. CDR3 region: CASSATGDSSGNTIYF. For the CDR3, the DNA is TGCGCCAGCAGCGCGACAGGAGACAGCTCTGGAAACACCATATATTTT. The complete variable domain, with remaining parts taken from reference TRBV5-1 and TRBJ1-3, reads KAGVTQTPRYLIKTRGQQVTLSCSPISGHRSVSWYQQTPGQGLQFLFEYFSETQRNKGNFPGRFSGRQFSNSRSEMNVSTLELGDSALYLCASSATGDSSGNTIYFGEGSWLTVV.

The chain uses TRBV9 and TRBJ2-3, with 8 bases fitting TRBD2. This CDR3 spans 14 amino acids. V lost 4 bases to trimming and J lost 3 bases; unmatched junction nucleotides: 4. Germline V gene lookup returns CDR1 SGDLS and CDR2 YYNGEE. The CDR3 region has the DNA TGTGCCAGCAGCCCCGGGGGGGCGACAGATACGCAGTATTTT. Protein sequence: CASSPGGATDTQYF.

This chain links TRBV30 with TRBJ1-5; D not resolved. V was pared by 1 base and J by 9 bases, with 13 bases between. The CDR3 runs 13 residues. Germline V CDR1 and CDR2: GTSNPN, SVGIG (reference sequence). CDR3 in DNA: TGTGCCTGGAGTGAGGGAGCTCTACCGCCCCAGCATTTT. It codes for CAWSEGALPPQHF.

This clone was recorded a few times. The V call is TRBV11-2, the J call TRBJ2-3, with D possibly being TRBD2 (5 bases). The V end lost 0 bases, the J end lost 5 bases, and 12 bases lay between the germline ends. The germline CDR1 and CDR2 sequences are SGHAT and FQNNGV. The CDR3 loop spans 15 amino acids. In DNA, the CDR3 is TGTGCCAGCAGCTTAGATCCCGGGATCCAAGATACGCAGTATTTT. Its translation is CASSLDPGIQDTQYF.

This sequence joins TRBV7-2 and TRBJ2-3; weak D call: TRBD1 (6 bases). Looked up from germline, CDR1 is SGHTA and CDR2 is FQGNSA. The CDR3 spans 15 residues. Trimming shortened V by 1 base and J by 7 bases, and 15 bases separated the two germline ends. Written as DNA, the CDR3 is TGTGCCAGCAGCTTAGTGGGGGACAACGAAAATACGCAGTATTTT. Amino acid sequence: CASSLVGDNENTQYF.

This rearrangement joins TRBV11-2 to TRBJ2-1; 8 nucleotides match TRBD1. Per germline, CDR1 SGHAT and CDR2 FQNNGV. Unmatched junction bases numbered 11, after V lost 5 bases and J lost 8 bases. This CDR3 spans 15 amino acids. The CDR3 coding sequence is TGTGCCAGCAGCCTCTTTCAGGGGGCGTTTTATGAGCAGTTCTTC. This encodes CASSLFQGAFYEQFF. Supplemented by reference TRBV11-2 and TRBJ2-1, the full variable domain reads EAGVAQSPRYKIIEKRQSVAFWCNPISGHATLYWYQQILGQGPKLLIQFQNNGVVDDSQLPKDRFSAERLKGVDSTLKIQPAKLEDSAVYLCASSLFQGAFYEQFFGPGTRLTVL.

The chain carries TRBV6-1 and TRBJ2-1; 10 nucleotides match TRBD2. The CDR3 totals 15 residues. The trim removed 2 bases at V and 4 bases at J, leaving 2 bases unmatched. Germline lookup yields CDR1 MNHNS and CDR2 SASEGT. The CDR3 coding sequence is TGTGCCAGCAGTGAACTAGCGGGAGCATACAATGAGCAGTTCTTC. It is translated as CASSELAGAYNEQFF.

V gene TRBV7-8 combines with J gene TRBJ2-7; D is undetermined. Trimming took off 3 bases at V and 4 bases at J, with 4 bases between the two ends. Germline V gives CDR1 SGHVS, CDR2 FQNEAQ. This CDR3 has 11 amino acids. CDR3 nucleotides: TGTGCCAGCAGCTTGGAGTACGAGCAGTACTTC. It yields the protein CASSLEYEQYF.

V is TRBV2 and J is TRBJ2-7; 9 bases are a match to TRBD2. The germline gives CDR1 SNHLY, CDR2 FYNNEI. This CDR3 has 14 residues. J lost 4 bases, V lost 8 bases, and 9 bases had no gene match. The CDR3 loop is CASHIAGVGYEQYF. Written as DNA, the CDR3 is TGTGCCAGCCACATAGCGGGAGTTGGGTACGAGCAGTACTTC. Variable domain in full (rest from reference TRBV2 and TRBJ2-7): EPEVTQTPSHQVTQMGQEVILRCVPISNHLYFYWYRQILGQKVEFLVSFYNNEISEKSEIFDDQFSVERPDGSNFTLKIRSTKLEDSAMYFCASHIAGVGYEQYFGPGTRLTVT.

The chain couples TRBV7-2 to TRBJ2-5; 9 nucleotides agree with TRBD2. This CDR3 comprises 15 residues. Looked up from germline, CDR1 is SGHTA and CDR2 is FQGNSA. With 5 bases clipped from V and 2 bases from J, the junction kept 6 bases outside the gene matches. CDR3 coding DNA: TGTGCCAGCAGCAGCGGGACTAGCCTACAAGAGACCCAGTACTTC. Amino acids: CASSSGTSLQETQYF. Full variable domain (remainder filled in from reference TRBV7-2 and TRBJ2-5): GAGVSQSPSNKVTEKGKDVELRCDPISGHTALYWYRQSLGQGLEFLIYFQGNSAPDKSGLPSDRFSAERTGGSVSTLTIQRTQQEDSAVYLCASSSGTSLQETQYFGPGTRLLVL.

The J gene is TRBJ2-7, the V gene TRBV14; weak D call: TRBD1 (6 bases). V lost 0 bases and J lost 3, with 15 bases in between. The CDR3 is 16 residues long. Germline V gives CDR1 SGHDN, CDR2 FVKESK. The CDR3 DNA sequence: TGTGCCAGCAGCCAAGAATGGGGTACAGGGCACTACGAGCAGTACTTC. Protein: CASSQEWGTGHYEQYF.

CDR3 residues: CASSTDPYGSNTDTQYF. DNA for the CDR3: TGTGCCAGCAGTACCGACCCTTACGGGAGTAACACAGATACGCAGTATTTT. This sequence joins TRBV2 and TRBJ2-3; tentatively, D is TRBD2 (6 bases). CDR3 length equals 17 residues. Trimming shortened V by 5 bases and J by 2 bases, and 20 bases separated the two germline ends. Germline lookup yields CDR1 SNHLY and CDR2 FYNNEI.

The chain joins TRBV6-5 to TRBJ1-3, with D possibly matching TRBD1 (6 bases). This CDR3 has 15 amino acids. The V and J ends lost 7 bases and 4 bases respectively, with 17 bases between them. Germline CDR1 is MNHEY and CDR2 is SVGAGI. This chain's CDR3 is CASTQGWGRGNTIYF. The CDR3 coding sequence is TGTGCCAGCACCCAAGGGTGGGGGCGCGGAAACACCATATATTTT.

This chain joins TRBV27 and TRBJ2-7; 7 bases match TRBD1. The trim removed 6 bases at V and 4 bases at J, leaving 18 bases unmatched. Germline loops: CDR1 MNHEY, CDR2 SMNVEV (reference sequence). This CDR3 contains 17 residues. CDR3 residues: CASRRQTSTGSIYEQYF. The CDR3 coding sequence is TGTGCCAGCAGGCGACAGACTTCGACAGGGTCAATATACGAGCAGTACTTC.

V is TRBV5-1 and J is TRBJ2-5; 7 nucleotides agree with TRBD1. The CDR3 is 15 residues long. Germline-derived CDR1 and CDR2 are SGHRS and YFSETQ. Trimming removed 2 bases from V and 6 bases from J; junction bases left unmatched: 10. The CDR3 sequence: CASSLEQGFGQTQYF. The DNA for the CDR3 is TGCGCCAGCAGCTTAGAACAGGGGTTTGGGCAGACCCAGTACTTC.